These T cell receptor beta chains were read from a single sample in a study of response to subunit inactivated influenza vaccine. In TCRdb, the RT-PCR reads were re-called with MiXCR into one record per CDR3 protein. The repertoire includes around 600,000 distinct CDR3 sequences, around 10% of them detected once, and 8% to 13% sits in the top ten. This same sample was also part of a study on T cells expressing NK-cell markers.

The input for sequencing was PBMCs from blood, taken on the day of vaccination. The origin of the receptors is a man over 45 who received an inactivated influenza vaccine. CDR3s include the opening cysteine and the closing phenylalanine or tryptophan. The D gene is left open where the match is weak. Part of the rows lack a size; the others show once, few, many or a class for expanded clones.

clone size: NA
V gene: TRBV4-2
J gene: TRBJ2-5
D gene: NA
CDR3 DNA: TGTGCCAGCAGCCAAGGAGGGAACGAGTTTAGGTGGGAGACCCAGTACTTC
CDR3 protein: CASSQGGNEFRWETQYF

clone size: many
V gene: TRBV10-3
J gene: TRBJ2-7
D gene: TRBD1
CDR3 DNA: TGTGCCATCAGGGCGGGACAGGGTGAGCAGTACTTC
CDR3 protein: CAIRAGQGEQYF

clone size: NA
V gene: TRBV29-1
J gene: TRBJ2-1
D gene: NA
CDR3 DNA: TGCAGCGTTGACGGTCGGGACTACAATGAGCAGTTCTTC
CDR3 protein: CSVDGRDYNEQFF

clone size: many
V gene: TRBV20-1
J gene: TRBJ2-3
D gene: NA
CDR3 DNA: TGCAGTGCTAGCCCCGTAGCCAGGGATACGCAGTATTTT
CDR3 protein: CSASPVARDTQYF

clone size: few
V gene: TRBV20-1
J gene: TRBJ2-1
D gene: TRBD1
CDR3 DNA: TGCAGTGCTAGCCAGACAGGGGGCTTGATGGTTGAGCAGTTCTTC
CDR3 protein: CSASQTGGLMVEQFF

clone size: NA
V gene: TRBV14
J gene: TRBJ2-3
D gene: NA
CDR3 DNA: TGTGCCAGCAGCTTAAAAAGCCCTCGGGCAGATACGCAGTATTTT
CDR3 protein: CASSLKSPRADTQYF

clone size: NA
V gene: TRBV9
J gene: TRBJ2-1
D gene: TRBD2
CDR3 DNA: TGTGCCAGCAGCGTAGCGGGGGGGCGCAATGAGCAGTTCTTC
CDR3 protein: CASSVAGGRNEQFF

clone size: many
V gene: TRBV20-1
J gene: TRBJ1-1
D gene: NA
CDR3 DNA: TGCAGTGCTAGACCCTCTGGCGGGGGGCGGACTGAAGCTTTCTTT
CDR3 protein: CSARPSGGGRTEAFF

clone size: few
V gene: TRBV29-1
J gene: TRBJ1-5
D gene: NA
CDR3 DNA: TGCAGCGTGGCAACAGGGAGCAATCAGCCCCAGCATTTT
CDR3 protein: CSVATGSNQPQHF

clone size: NA
V gene: TRBV18
J gene: TRBJ2-3
D gene: NA
CDR3 DNA: TGTGCCAGCTCACCAAGGACGGACGAGGGGCAGTATTTT
CDR3 protein: CASSPRTDEGQYF

clone size: few
V gene: TRBV5-1
J gene: TRBJ2-1
D gene: TRBD1
CDR3 DNA: TGCGCCAGCAGCCCGGGACAGGCTGTTGAGCAGTTCTTC
CDR3 protein: CASSPGQAVEQFF

clone size: few
V gene: TRBV29-1
J gene: TRBJ2-3
D gene: TRBD2
CDR3 DNA: TGCAGCGTTGAGGCCCCTGGACTAGCGGGAGGGCAAGATACGCAGTATTTT
CDR3 protein: CSVEAPGLAGGQDTQYF

clone size: NA
V gene: TRBV4-1
J gene: TRBJ2-7
D gene: NA
CDR3 DNA: TGCGCCAGCAGCCAAAATTTACAGAGCTCCTACGAGCAGTACTTC
CDR3 protein: CASSQNLQSSYEQYF

clone size: NA
V gene: TRBV5-1
J gene: TRBJ2-2
D gene: NA
CDR3 DNA: TGCGCCAGCAGCTTGGCCGGGCAGTACACCGGGGAGCTGTTTTTT
CDR3 protein: CASSLAGQYTGELFF

clone size: few
V gene: TRBV12-3/TRBV12-4
J gene: TRBJ2-1
D gene: TRBD2
CDR3 DNA: TGTGCCAGCAGTTTGGGCGGGAGCCTCTACAATGAGCAGTTCTTC
CDR3 protein: CASSLGGSLYNEQFF

clone size: few
V gene: TRBV5-1
J gene: TRBJ1-2
D gene: NA
CDR3 DNA: TGCGCCAGCAGCTTGTCAGACCTCGGGGGCTACACCTTC
CDR3 protein: CASSLSDLGGYTF

clone size: NA
V gene: TRBV20-1
J gene: TRBJ2-3
D gene: TRBD2
CDR3 DNA: TGCAGTGCACGGACTAGCGGGGATGGAGATACGCAGTATTTT
CDR3 protein: CSARTSGDGDTQYF

clone size: few
V gene: TRBV5-1
J gene: TRBJ1-1
D gene: NA
CDR3 DNA: TGCGCCAGCAGCGACCCACAGGGATTTACTGAAGCTTTCTTT
CDR3 protein: CASSDPQGFTEAFF

clone size: few
V gene: TRBV19
J gene: TRBJ1-5
D gene: NA
CDR3 DNA: TGTGCCAGTAGCCAGACAGACAGATTATGGGAGCCCCAGCATTTT
CDR3 protein: CASSQTDRLWEPQHF

clone size: NA
V gene: TRBV27
J gene: TRBJ2-6
D gene: NA
CDR3 DNA: TGTGCCAGCAGGTTGGGCTCTGGGGCCAACGTCCTGACTTTC
CDR3 protein: CASRLGSGANVLTF

clone size: few
V gene: TRBV20-1
J gene: TRBJ2-1
D gene: NA
CDR3 DNA: TGCAGTGCTAGAGACCCCCGGGGAGTAGTTGAGCAGTTCTTC
CDR3 protein: CSARDPRGVVEQFF

clone size: NA
V gene: TRBV12-3/TRBV12-4
J gene: TRBJ2-3
D gene: NA
CDR3 DNA: TGTGCCAGCAGTCTAGGACTGTTCACAGATACGCAGTATTTT
CDR3 protein: CASSLGLFTDTQYF

clone size: few
V gene: TRBV12-3/TRBV12-4
J gene: TRBJ1-3
D gene: NA
CDR3 DNA: TGTGCCAGCAGAGTAGACGCAAGCTCTGGAAACACCATATATTTT
CDR3 protein: CASRVDASSGNTIYF

clone size: many
V gene: TRBV28
J gene: TRBJ1-1
D gene: NA
CDR3 DNA: TGTGCCAGCAGTTTATTCCAGGACCTGGCGGCTTTCTTT
CDR3 protein: CASSLFQDLAAFF

clone size: many
V gene: TRBV9
J gene: TRBJ2-3
D gene: TRBD2
CDR3 DNA: TGTGCCAGCAGCGCGAGCGGGGGAAGGACAGATACGCAGTATTTT
CDR3 protein: CASSASGGRTDTQYF

clone size: few
V gene: TRBV6-1
J gene: TRBJ2-3
D gene: TRBD2
CDR3 DNA: TGTGCCAGCAGTCGGACTAGCGGGAGACGGGATACGCAGTATTTT
CDR3 protein: CASSRTSGRRDTQYF

clone size: NA
V gene: TRBV6-2/TRBV6-3
J gene: TRBJ1-3
D gene: NA
CDR3 DNA: TGTGCCAGCAGTTACGGGTCGGGCATTGGAAACACCATATATTTT
CDR3 protein: CASSYGSGIGNTIYF

clone size: NA
V gene: TRBV7-2
J gene: TRBJ1-5
D gene: NA
CDR3 DNA: TGTGCCAGCAGCTTAGGACAGACGGGTCAGCCCCAGCATTTT
CDR3 protein: CASSLGQTGQPQHF

clone size: few
V gene: TRBV12-3/TRBV12-4
J gene: TRBJ1-5
D gene: NA
CDR3 DNA: TGTGCCAGCAGTCAAACAGGGAGGAATCAGCCCCAGCATTTT
CDR3 protein: CASSQTGRNQPQHF

clone size: few
V gene: TRBV5-1
J gene: TRBJ2-3
D gene: NA
CDR3 DNA: TGCGCCAGCAGCTTGTTGGACGATACGCAGTATTTT
CDR3 protein: CASSLLDDTQYF

clone size: many
V gene: TRBV20-1
J gene: TRBJ2-1
D gene: TRBD2
CDR3 DNA: TGCAGTGCTAGAGATACTAGCGGGGGTAAGGCTATAAATGAGCAGTTCTTC
CDR3 protein: CSARDTSGGKAINEQFF

clone size: NA
V gene: TRBV11-2
J gene: TRBJ1-4
D gene: NA
CDR3 DNA: TGTGCCAGCAGCTTAGCCCGGGACGTCCGCTTAGAAAAACTGTTTTTT
CDR3 protein: CASSLARDVRLEKLFF

clone size: many
V gene: TRBV29-1
J gene: TRBJ1-2
D gene: NA
CDR3 DNA: TGCAGCGCCGGGAACTATGGCTACACCTTC
CDR3 protein: CSAGNYGYTF

clone size: NA
V gene: TRBV20-1
J gene: TRBJ2-7
D gene: TRBD1
CDR3 DNA: TGCAGTGCTAGAGGGGGGACAGGGTATTACGAGCAGTACTTC
CDR3 protein: CSARGGTGYYEQYF

clone size: NA
V gene: TRBV7-9
J gene: TRBJ2-4
D gene: TRBD2
CDR3 DNA: TGTGCCAGCAGCCCGGGGACTAGCGGGAGTGTTATTCAGTACTTC
CDR3 protein: CASSPGTSGSVIQYF

clone size: few
V gene: TRBV7-2
J gene: TRBJ2-4
D gene: NA
CDR3 DNA: TGTGCCAGCAGCTTAGACAGGACTCTAGCCAAAAACATTCAGTACTTC
CDR3 protein: CASSLDRTLAKNIQYF

clone size: NA
V gene: TRBV20-1
J gene: TRBJ2-1
D gene: NA
CDR3 DNA: TGCAGTGGCGACCCCCGGACTGACAGCTATCATGAGCAGTTCTTC
CDR3 protein: CSGDPRTDSYHEQFF

clone size: many
V gene: TRBV5-1
J gene: TRBJ2-1
D gene: TRBD1
CDR3 DNA: TGCGCCAGCAGCGCTGACAGGGGGGAGCAGTTCTTC
CDR3 protein: CASSADRGEQFF

clone size: few
V gene: TRBV7-2
J gene: TRBJ2-7
D gene: NA
CDR3 DNA: TGTGCCAGCAGCCGACTGGGGACGTCCTACGAGCAGTACTTC
CDR3 protein: CASSRLGTSYEQYF

clone size: NA
V gene: TRBV6-1
J gene: TRBJ2-1
D gene: TRBD2
CDR3 DNA: TGTGCCAGCAGAGTAGCGGGGACGAGCTCCTACAATGAGCAGTTCTTC
CDR3 protein: CASRVAGTSSYNEQFF

clone size: many
V gene: TRBV5-1
J gene: TRBJ2-1
D gene: TRBD2
CDR3 DNA: TGCGCCAGCAGCCAGGGCCTAGCGGGGGGGTTTTACAATGAGCAGTTCTTC
CDR3 protein: CASSQGLAGGFYNEQFF

clone size: NA
V gene: TRBV4-2
J gene: TRBJ2-1
D gene: TRBD2
CDR3 DNA: TGTGCCAGCAGCCCCGGGGGGGTTGAGCAGTTCTTC
CDR3 protein: CASSPGGVEQFF

clone size: few
V gene: TRBV29-1
J gene: TRBJ2-3
D gene: NA
CDR3 DNA: TGCAGCGTTGAAGATCTCGCAGATACGCAGTATTTT
CDR3 protein: CSVEDLADTQYF

clone size: few
V gene: TRBV12-3/TRBV12-4
J gene: TRBJ1-5
D gene: NA
CDR3 DNA: TGTGCCAGCAGTTTTTTGGAGGGGGGGGGCAATCAGCCCCAGCATTTT
CDR3 protein: CASSFLEGGGNQPQHF

clone size: NA
V gene: TRBV7-2
J gene: TRBJ2-5
D gene: NA
CDR3 DNA: TGTGCCAGCAGCAGCCGGGCGACGGAGACCCAGTACTTC
CDR3 protein: CASSSRATETQYF

clone size: many
V gene: TRBV20-1
J gene: TRBJ2-1
D gene: TRBD2
CDR3 DNA: TGCAGCGGGTATAGCGGGAATGAGCAGTTCTTC
CDR3 protein: CSGYSGNEQFF